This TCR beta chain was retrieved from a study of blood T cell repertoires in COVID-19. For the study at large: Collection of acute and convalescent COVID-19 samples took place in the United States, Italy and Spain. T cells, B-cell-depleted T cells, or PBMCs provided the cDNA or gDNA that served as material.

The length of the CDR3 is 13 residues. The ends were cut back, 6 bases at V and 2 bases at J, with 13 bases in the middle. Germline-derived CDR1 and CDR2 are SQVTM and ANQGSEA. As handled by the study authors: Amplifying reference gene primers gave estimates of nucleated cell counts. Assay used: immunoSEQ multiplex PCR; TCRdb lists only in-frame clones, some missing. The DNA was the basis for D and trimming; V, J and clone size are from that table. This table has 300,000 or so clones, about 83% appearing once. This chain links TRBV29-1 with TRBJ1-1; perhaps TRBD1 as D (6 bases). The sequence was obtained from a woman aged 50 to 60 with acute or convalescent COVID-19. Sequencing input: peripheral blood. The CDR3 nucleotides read TGCAGCGTACGCCTACAGGGTAACACTGAAGCTTTCTTT. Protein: CSVRLQGNTEAFF.